This T cell receptor (beta chain) was captured by sequencing in a study of T cells after posttransplantation cyclophosphamide. About this clone: The antigen remains undetermined.

Treatment was busulfan-fludarabine conditioning, a marrow graft, and cyclophosphamide on days +3 and +4. Profiling relied on immunoSEQ multiplex PCR, and the TCRdb table lists in-frame clones only, not all of them. The sample records approximately 4,000 clones, almost 70% being singletons. Study-wide findings and caveats: TRB overlap between skin or GI tissue T cells and blood was limited.

This sequence was found in a female patient between 40 and 55 years old who received an allogeneic stem cell transplant from a related donor, was CMV-positive, and had no GVHD. A subset of T cells may come from the graft donor. Sample: CD8+ T cells sorted from PBMCs, taken around 1,200 days after allogeneic stem cell transplant with posttransplant cyclophosphamide.

CDR3 DNA: TGCGCCAGCAGCTTCGCCAGCACCGGGGAGCTGTTTTTT. Protein sequence: CASSFASTGELFF. This rearrangement joins TRBV5-1 to TRBJ2-2; D uncertain. This CDR3 contains 13 residues. The germline V gene has CDR1 SGHRS and CDR2 YFSETQ. V lost 2 bases and J lost 4, with 6 bases in between.